This TCR beta chain was captured by sequencing in a study of T cell repertoires in cytomegalovirus infection. About the research overall: An indication of both CMV infection and matching HLA type came from public TCR beta signatures.

TCRdb itself ran the reads through MiXCR, one entry per CDR3 protein. This table has about 260,000 distinct CDR3 sequences, roughly 15% appearing once. In its sample, this clonotype was seen once. Its target is unknown. Study-wide findings and caveats: In two of eight donors, the top clonotype was HLA-C-restricted CMV-specific.

The CDR3 has 18 amino acids. Per the germline V gene, CDR1 is SGHVT and CDR2 is SQSDAQ. Trimming cost V 5 bases and J 3 bases; bases outside gene matches: 12. The V gene is TRBV7-4, the J gene TRBJ1-4; 10 bases align to TRBD1. This TCR derives from a human donor in good health (CMV status not recorded). Some clones in this sample may be carry-over from other donors' samples. The sample consisted of PBMCs. CDR3: CASSVPRQGASANEKLFF. CDR3 bases: TGTGCCAGCAGCGTCCCGCGACAGGGGGCGTCAGCTAATGAAAAACTGTTTTTT.